This T cell receptor (beta chain) derives from a study of blood T cell repertoires in COVID-19 (dated by TCRdb to 2018 to 2020). As for the study more broadly: Samples covering the acute and convalescent phases of COVID-19 were provided by collaborators in the United States, Italy and Spain. Deeply sampled blood TCRbeta repertoires from subjects exposed to, actively infected with, or recovered from COVID-19 were included in the dataset. The repertoires were made available in a free public database intended to serve as a resource for research on the immune response to SARS-CoV-2. Where available, HLA class I and class II types were taken from metadata supplied by the sample provider and were not determined by assay-based typing. Nearly every sample came with metadata listing a de-identified subject ID, COVID-19 status, age in years and sex. The samples were drawn from the first 160 participants of the ongoing ImmuneRACE study and from 950 to 1,500 subjects provided by 6 global collaborators. The prospective study material was composed of cDNA or gDNA derived from T cells, B-cell-depleted T cells, or PBMCs.

The paper as a whole reports these results and caveats: Clinical and demographic metadata were provided uncurated, with the amount varying by source and participant.

Each collaborating institution followed its own protocols to collect whole blood in K2EDTA tubes. For TCRbeta analysis, collaborators shipped samples as frozen whole blood, isolated PBMCs, or DNA extracted from either of those sample types. Details on this clone: Its antigen specificity is not known. Base quality data are lacking; no much larger clone is found one base away.

As encoded in the germline V gene (reference sequence), CDR1 is MNHEY while CDR2 is SMNVEV. From the cysteine up to the phenylalanine, the CDR3 has a length of 14 residues. Only the CDR3 region is kept as DNA, spanning 42 bases read in frame from base 1. The junction shows trimming of 3 bases on V and 4 bases on J, plus 7 bases between the germline ends. TCRbeta CDR3 regions were amplified from genomic DNA using the immunoSEQ Assay, a bias-controlled multiplex PCR. As for the original processing: The number of nucleated cells in each sample was estimated from the amplification of reference gene primers within the assay. To quantify the absolute abundance of each unique TCRbeta CDR3 rearrangement, sequence reads were collapsed and filtered. For each sample, productive Simpson clonality was calculated as the square root of Simpson's diversity index over productive rearrangements. What TCRdb holds here is the immuneACCESS table cut down to in-frame rearrangements. Part of the clones is not present; checked against another copy, under half of the missing clones reflect an unresolved V gene, and the others are unexplained. V, J and clone size derive from that table, while D and trimming were established from the DNA sequence. The sample table holds 20,000 or so clones, of which about 89% were seen once. The ten most abundant clones make up approximately 7.5% of the sample.

The V and J segments used are TRBV27 and TRBJ1-6; too little of a D gene remains to name it. Material for sequencing was peripheral blood. The receptor was derived from a woman aged 55-69 years with active COVID-19. Here is the DNA: TGTGCCAGCAGTTTGGAGGGTTATAATTCACCCCTCCACTTT. This gives the protein CASSLEGYNSPLHF.